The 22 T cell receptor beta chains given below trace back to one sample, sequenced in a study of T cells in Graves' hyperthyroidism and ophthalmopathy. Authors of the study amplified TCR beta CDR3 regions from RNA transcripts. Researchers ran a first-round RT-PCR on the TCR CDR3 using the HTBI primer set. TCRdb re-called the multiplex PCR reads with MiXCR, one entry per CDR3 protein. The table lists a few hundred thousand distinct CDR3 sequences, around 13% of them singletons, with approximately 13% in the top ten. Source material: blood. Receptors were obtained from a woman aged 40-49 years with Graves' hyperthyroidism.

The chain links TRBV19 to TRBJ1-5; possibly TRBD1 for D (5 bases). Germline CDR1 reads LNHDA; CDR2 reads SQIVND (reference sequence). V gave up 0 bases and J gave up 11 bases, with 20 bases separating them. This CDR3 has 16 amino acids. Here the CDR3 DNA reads TGTGCCAGTAGTATAGAGGGGATAGGGGTCGTGATGGCCCAGCATTTT. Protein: CASSIEGIGVVMAQHF.

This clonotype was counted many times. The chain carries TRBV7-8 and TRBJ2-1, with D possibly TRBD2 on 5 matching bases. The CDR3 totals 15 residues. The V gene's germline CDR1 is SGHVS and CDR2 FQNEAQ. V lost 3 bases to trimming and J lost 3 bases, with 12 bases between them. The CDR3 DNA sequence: TGTGCCAGCAGCTTCCCGGACTCGTTCTACAATGAGCAGTTCTTC. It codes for CASSFPDSFYNEQFF.

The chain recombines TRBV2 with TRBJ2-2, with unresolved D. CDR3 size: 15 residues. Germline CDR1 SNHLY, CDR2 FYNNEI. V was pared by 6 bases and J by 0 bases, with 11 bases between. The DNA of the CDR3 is TGTGCCAGCAGGACGGTGACAACGAACACCGGGGAGCTGTTTTTT. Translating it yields CASRTVTTNTGELFF.

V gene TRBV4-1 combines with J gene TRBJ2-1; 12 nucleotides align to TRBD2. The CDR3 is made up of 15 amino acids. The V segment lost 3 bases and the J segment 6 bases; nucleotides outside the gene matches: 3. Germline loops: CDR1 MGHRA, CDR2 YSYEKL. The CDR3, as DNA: TGCGCCAGCAGCCACCTGGGACTAGCGGGCAATGAGCAGTTCTTC. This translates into CASSHLGLAGNEQFF.

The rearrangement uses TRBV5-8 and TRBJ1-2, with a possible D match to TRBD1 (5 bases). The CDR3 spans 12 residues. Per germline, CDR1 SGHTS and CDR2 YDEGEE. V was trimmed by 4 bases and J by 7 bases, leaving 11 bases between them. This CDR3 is CASSPGTIGYTF. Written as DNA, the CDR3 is TGTGCCAGCAGCCCAGGGACGATTGGCTACACCTTC.

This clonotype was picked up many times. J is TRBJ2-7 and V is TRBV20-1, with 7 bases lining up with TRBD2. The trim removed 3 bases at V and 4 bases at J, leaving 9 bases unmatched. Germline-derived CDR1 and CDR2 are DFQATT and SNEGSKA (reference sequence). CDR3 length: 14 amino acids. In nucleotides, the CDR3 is TGCAGTGCTAGGTGGAGCGGGGAGAAATACGAGCAGTACTTC. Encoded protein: CSARWSGEKYEQYF.

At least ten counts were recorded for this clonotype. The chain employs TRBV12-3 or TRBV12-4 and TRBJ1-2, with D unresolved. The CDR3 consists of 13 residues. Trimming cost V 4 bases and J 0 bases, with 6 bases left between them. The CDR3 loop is CASSSGTNYGYTF. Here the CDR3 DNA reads TGTGCCAGCAGTTCCGGGACTAACTATGGCTACACCTTC.

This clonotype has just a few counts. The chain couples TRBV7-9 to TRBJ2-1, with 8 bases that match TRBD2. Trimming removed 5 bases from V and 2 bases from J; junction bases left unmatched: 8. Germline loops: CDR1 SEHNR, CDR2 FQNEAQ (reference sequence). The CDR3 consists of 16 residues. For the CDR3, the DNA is TGTGCCAGCAGCCCCCGGGGGGGGGGCCCCTACAATGAGCAGTTCTTC. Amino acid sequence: CASSPRGGGPYNEQFF.

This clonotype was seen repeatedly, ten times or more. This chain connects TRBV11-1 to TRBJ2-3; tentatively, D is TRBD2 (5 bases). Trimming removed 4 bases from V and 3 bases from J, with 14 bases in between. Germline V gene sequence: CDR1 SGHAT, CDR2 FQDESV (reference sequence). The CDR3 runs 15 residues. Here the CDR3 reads CASSSGFYMTDTQYF. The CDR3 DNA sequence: TGTGCCAGCAGCTCGGGGTTCTATATGACAGATACGCAGTATTTT. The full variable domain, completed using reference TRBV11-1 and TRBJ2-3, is EAEVAQSPRYKITEKSQAVAFWCDPISGHATLYWYRQILGQGPELLVQFQDESVVDDSQLPKDRFSAERLKGVDSTLKIQPAELGDSAMYLCASSSGFYMTDTQYFGPGTRLTVL.

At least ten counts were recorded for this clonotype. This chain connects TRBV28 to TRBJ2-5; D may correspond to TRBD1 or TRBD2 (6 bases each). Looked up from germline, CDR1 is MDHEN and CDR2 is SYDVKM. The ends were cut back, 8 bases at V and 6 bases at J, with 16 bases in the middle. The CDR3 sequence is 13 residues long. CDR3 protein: CASQIGGEQTQYF. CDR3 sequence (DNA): TGTGCCAGCCAGATCGGGGGCGAACAGACCCAGTACTTC.

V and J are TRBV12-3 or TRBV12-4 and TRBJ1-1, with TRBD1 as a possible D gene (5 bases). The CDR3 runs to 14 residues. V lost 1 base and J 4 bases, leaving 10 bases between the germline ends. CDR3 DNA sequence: TGTGCCAGCAGTTTAGGTTGGGGGTCCACTGAAGCTTTCTTT. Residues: CASSLGWGSTEAFF.

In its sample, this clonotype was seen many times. CDR3: CASSPSSSYGYTF. As DNA, the CDR3 is TGTGCCAGCAGCCCCTCCTCCTCCTATGGCTACACCTTC. The chain recombines TRBV7-2 with TRBJ1-2; D not resolved. Germline loops: CDR1 SGHTA, CDR2 FQGNSA. The CDR3 sequence is 13 residues long. Trimming left V 5 bases short and J 4 bases short, with 11 bases between.

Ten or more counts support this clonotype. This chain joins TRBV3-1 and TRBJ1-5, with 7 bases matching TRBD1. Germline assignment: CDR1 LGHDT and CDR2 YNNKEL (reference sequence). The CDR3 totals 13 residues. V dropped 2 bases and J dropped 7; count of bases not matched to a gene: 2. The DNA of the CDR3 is TGTGCCAGCAGCCAAAACAGGGGACAGCCCCAGCATTTT. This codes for CASSQNRGQPQHF.

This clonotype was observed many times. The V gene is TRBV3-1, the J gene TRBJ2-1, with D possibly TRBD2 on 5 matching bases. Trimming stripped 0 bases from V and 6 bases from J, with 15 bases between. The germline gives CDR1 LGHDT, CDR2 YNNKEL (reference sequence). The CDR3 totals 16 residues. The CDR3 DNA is TGTGCCAGCAGCCAAGAAGGAGGTCCCCGATCCAATGAGCAGTTCTTC. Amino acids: CASSQEGGPRSNEQFF.

The CDR3 loop is CASGEASVGFYNEQFF. Written as DNA, the CDR3 is TGTGCCAGCGGGGAGGCTAGCGTGGGATTCTACAATGAGCAGTTCTTC. The chain joins TRBV28 to TRBJ2-1, with D perhaps TRBD2 (6 bases). Trimming took 8 bases from V and 3 from J, leaving 20 bases between them. The CDR3 length is 16 residues. From germline, CDR1 is MDHEN and CDR2 SYDVKM.

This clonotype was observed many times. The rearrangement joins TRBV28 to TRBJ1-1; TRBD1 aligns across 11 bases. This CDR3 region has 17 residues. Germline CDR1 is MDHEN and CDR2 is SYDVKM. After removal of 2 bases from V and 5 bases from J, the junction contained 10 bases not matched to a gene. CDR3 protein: CASSLGKWGQGETEAFF. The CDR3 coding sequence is TGTGCCAGCAGTTTAGGGAAATGGGGACAGGGGGAAACTGAAGCTTTCTTT.

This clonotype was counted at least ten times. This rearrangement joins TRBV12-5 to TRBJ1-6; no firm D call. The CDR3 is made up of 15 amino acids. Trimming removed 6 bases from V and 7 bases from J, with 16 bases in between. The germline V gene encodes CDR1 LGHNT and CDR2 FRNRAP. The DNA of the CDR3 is TGTGCTAGTGGATCCGCCCGGGTTGCCAATTCACCCCTCCACTTT. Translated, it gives CASGSARVANSPLHF.

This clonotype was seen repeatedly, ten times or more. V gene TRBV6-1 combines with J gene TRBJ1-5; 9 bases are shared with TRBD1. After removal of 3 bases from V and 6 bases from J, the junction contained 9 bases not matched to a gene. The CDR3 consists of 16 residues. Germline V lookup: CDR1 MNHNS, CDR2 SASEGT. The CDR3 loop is CASSEGTGGASQPQHF. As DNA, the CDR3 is TGTGCCAGCAGTGAGGGAACAGGGGGCGCGAGTCAGCCCCAGCATTTT.

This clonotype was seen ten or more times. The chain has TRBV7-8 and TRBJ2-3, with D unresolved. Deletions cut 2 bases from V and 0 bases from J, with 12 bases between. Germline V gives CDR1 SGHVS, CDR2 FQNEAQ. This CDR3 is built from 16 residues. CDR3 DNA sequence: TGTGCCAGCAGCTTAACGGGCAGGCGGAGCACAGATACGCAGTATTTT. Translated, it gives CASSLTGRRSTDTQYF.

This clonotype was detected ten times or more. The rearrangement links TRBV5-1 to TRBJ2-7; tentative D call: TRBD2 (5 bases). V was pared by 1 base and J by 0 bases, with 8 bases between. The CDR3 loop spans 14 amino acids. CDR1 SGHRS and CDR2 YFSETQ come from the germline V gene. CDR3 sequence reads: CASSLTRNSYEQYF. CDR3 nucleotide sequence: TGCGCCAGCAGCTTGACTAGAAACTCCTACGAGCAGTACTTC.

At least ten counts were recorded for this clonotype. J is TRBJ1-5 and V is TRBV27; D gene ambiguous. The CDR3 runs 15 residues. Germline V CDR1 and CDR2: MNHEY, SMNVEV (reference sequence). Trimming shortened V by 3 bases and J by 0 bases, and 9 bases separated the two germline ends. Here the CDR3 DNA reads TGTGCCAGCAGTTTGGGCCAATTTAGCAATCAGCCCCAGCATTTT. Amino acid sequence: CASSLGQFSNQPQHF.

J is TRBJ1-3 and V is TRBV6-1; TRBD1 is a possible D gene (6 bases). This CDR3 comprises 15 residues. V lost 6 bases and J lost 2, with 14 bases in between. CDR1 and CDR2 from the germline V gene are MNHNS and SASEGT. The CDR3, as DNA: TGTGCCAGCAGAGGGGGGTCGACAGCTGGAAACACCATATATTTT. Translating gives CASRGGSTAGNTIYF.